This T cell receptor (beta chain) was captured in a study of T cell repertoires in cytomegalovirus infection. Looking at the study overall: Based on public TCR beta signatures, there were indications of CMV infection and of a matching HLA type. Study-level findings and limits: CMV carriers with the relevant HLA were identified by cumulative public TCR beta family frequency. The ex vivo response was dominated by HLA-C-restricted CMV-specific TCR beta clonotypes.

J lost 6 bases, V lost 4 bases, and 8 bases had no gene match. This CDR3 comprises 14 residues. Per germline, CDR1 SGHTA and CDR2 FQGNSA. This clonotype has ten or more counts. Its cognate antigen is unknown. Each CDR3 protein gets one entry after TCRdb re-called the reads with MiXCR. This sample yields some 300,000 distinct CDR3 sequences, of which under 20% are seen a single time; around 13% belongs to the top ten. Sequences were obtained from PBMCs. The source of this sequence is a human donor in good health (CMV status not recorded). Some clones in this sample may be carry-over from other donors' samples. The V call is TRBV7-2, the J call TRBJ2-7; TRBD1 agrees at 8 bases. For the CDR3, the DNA is TGTGCCAGCAGCTCCCGACAGGGGTCCGGCGAGCAGTACTTC. The encoded protein is CASSSRQGSGEQYF.